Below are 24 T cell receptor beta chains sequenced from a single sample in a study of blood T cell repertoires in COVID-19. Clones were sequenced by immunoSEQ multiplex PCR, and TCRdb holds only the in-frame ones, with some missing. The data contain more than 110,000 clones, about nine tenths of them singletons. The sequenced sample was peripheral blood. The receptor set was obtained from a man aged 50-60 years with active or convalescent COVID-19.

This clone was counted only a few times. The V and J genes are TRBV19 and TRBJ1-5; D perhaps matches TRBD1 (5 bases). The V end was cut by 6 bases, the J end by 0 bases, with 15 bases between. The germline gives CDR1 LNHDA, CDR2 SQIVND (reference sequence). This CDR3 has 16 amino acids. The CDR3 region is CASRGQEPHSNQPQHF. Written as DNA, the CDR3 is TGTGCCAGTAGGGGGCAGGAGCCTCATAGCAATCAGCCCCAGCATTTT.

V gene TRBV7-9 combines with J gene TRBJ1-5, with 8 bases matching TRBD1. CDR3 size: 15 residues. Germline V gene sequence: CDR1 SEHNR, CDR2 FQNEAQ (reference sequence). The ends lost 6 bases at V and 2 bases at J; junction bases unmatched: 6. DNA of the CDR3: TGTGCCAGCAGTTTGACAGGGGTAGGCAATCAGCCCCAGCATTTT. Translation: CASSLTGVGNQPQHF.

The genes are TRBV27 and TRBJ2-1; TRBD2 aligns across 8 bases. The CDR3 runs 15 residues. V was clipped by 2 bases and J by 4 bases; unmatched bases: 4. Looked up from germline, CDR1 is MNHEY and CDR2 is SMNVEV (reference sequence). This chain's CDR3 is CASSLMSSGYNEQFF. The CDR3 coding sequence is TGTGCCAGCAGTTTAATGTCTAGCGGGTACAATGAGCAGTTCTTC.

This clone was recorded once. The DNA of the CDR3 is TGTGCCAGCAGCTTAGGGGGGACAGGAGGCGAGCAGTACTTC. This translates into CASSLGGTGGEQYF. The chain has TRBV7-9 and TRBJ2-7, with 8 bases matching TRBD1. The CDR3 loop spans 14 amino acids. In germline, CDR1 is SEHNR, CDR2 FQNEAQ (reference sequence). V lost 1 base, J lost 6 bases, and 5 bases stayed unmatched.

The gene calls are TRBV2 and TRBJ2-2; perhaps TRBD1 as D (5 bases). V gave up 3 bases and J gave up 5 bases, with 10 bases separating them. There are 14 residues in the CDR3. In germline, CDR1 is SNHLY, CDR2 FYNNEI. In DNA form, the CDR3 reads TGTGCCAGCAGTGACTTACACAGGACCGGGGAGCTGTTTTTT. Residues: CASSDLHRTGELFF.

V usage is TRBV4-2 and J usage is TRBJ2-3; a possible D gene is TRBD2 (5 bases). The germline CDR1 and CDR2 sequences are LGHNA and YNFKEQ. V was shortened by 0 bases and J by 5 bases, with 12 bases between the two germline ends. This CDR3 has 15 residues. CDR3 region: CASSQDFFAGDTQYF. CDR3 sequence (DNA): TGTGCCAGCAGCCAAGACTTCTTTGCGGGAGATACGCAGTATTTT.

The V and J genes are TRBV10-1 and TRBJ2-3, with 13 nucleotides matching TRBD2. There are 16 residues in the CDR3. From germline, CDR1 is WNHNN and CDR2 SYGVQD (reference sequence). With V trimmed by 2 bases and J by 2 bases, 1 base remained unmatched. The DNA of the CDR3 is TGCGCCAGCAGTGAGGGACTAGCGGGAGTCACAGATACGCAGTATTTT. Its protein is CASSEGLAGVTDTQYF.

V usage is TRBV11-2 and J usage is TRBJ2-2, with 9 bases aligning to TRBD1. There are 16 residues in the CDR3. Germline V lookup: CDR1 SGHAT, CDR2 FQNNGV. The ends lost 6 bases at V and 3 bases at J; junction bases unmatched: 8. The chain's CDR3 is CASRSTGGRDTGELFF. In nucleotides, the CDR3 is TGTGCCAGCAGGTCCACAGGGGGCAGAGACACCGGGGAGCTGTTTTTT.

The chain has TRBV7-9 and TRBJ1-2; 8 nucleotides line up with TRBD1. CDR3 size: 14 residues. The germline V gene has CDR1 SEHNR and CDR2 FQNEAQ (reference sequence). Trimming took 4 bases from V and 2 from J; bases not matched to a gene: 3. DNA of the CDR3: TGTGCCAGCAGCTCGACAGGGGTAAACTATGGCTACACCTTC. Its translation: CASSSTGVNYGYTF. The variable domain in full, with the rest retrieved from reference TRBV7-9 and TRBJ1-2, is DTGVSQNPRHKITKRGQNVTFRCDPISEHNRLYWYRQTLGQGPEFLTYFQNEAQLEKSRLLSDRFSAERPKGSFSTLEIQRTEQGDSAMYLCASSSTGVNYGYTFGSGTRLTVV.

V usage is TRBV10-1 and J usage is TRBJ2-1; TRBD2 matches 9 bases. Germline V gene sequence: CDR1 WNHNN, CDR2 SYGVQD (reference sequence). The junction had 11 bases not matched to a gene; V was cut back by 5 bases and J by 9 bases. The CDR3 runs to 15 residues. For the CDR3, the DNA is TGCGCCAGCAGTTTTTCTAGCGGGAAAGGAGGTGAGCAGTTCTTC. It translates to CASSFSSGKGGEQFF.

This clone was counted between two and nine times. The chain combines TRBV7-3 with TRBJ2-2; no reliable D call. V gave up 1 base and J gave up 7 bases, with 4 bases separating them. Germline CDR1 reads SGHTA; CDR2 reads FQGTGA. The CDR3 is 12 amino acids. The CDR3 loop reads CASSLRSGELFF. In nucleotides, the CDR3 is TGTGCCAGCAGCTTAAGGAGCGGGGAGCTGTTTTTT. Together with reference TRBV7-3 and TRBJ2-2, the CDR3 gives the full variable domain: GAGVSQTPSNKVTEKGKYVELRCDPISGHTALYWYRQSLGQGPEFLIYFQGTGAADDSGLPNDRFFAVRPEGSVSTLKIQRTERGDSAVYLCASSLRSGELFFGEGSRLTVL.

In DNA form, the CDR3 reads TGTGCCAGCAGCGTAAGCCGGGGAATGAATGAGCAGTTCTTC. Its protein product is CASSVSRGMNEQFF. The V and J genes are TRBV9 and TRBJ2-1; maybe TRBD2 (5 bases). V was trimmed by 1 base and J by 7 bases, leaving 12 bases between them. From germline, CDR1 is SGDLS and CDR2 YYNGEE. CDR3 length equals 14 residues.

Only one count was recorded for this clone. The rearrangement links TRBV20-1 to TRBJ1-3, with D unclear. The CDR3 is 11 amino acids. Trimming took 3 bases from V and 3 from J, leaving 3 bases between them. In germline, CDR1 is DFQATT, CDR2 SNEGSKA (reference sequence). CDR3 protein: CSASYGNTIYF. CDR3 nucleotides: TGCAGTGCTAGTTATGGAAACACCATATATTTT.

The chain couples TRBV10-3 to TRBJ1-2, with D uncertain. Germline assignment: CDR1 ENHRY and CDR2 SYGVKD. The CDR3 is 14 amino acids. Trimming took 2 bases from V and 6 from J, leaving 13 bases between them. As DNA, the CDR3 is TGTGCCATCAGTGAGGGCCGGCAGAGGGATGGCTACACCTTC. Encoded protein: CAISEGRQRDGYTF.

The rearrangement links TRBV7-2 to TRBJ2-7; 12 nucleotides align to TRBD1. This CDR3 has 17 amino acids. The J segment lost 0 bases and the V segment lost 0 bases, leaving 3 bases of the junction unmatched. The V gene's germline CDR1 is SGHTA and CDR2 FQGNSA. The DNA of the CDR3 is TGTGCCAGCAGCTTAGCGGGGACAGGGGGCTTCTCCTACGAGCAGTACTTC. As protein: CASSLAGTGGFSYEQYF.

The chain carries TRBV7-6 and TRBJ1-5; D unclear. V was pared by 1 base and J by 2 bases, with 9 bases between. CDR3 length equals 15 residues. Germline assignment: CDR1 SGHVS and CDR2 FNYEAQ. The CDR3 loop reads CASSLVAGGNQPQHF. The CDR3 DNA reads TGTGCCAGCAGCTTAGTGGCTGGTGGCAATCAGCCCCAGCATTTT.

CDR3 residues: CASRLPPRSGEQFF. CDR3 bases: TGTGCCAGCAGGCTCCCTCCGCGGTCGGGTGAGCAGTTCTTC. The rearrangement joins TRBV28 to TRBJ2-1, with D unclear. Germline CDR1 and CDR2: MDHEN and SYDVKM. This CDR3 contains 14 residues. V lost 6 bases and J lost 9, with 18 bases in between.

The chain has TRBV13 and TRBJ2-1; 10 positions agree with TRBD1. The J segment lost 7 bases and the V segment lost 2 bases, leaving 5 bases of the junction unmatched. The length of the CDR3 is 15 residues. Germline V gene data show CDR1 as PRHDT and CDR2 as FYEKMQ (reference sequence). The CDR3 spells CASSLPGQGRNEQFF. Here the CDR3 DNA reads TGTGCCAGCAGCTTACCGGGACAGGGGAGGAATGAGCAGTTCTTC.

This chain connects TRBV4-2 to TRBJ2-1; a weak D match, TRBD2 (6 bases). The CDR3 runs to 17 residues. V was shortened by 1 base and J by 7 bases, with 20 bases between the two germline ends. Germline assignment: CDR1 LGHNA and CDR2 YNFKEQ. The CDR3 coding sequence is TGTGCCAGCAGCCAAGGCTTGAGACTAGGGCCTCGGAATGAGCAGTTCTTC. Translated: CASSQGLRLGPRNEQFF.

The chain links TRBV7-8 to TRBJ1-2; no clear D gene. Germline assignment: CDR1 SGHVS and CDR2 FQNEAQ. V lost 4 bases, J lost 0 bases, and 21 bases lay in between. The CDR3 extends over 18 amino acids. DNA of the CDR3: TGTGCCAGCAGCTCGGAGGGCAGACCCCTTTCTTCTAACTATGGCTACACCTTC. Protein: CASSSEGRPLSSNYGYTF. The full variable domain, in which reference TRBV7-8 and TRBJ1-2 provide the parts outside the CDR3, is GAGVSQSPRYKVAKRGQDVALRCDPISGHVSLFWYQQALGQGPEFLTYFQNEAQLDKSGLPSDRFFAERPEGSVSTLKIQRTQQEDSAVYLCASSSEGRPLSSNYGYTFGSGTRLTVV.

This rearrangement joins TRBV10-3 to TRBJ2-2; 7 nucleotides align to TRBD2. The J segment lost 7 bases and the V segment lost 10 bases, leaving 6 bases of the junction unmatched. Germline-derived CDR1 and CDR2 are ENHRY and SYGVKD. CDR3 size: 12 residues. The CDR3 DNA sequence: TGTGCCAGCGGACTAGACGTCGGGGAGCTGTTTTTT. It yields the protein CASGLDVGELFF.

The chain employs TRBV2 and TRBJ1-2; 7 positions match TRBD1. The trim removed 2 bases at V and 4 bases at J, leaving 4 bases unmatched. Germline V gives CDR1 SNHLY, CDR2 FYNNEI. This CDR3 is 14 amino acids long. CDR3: CASSERQGLYGYTF. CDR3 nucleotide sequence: TGTGCCAGCAGTGAACGACAGGGACTCTATGGCTACACCTTC.

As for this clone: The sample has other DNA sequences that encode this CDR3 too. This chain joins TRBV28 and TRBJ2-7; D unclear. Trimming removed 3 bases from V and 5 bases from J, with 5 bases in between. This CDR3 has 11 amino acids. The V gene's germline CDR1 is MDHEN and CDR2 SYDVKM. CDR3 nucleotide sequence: TGTGCCAGCAGTTTTTCTGACGAGCAGTACTTC. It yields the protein CASSFSDEQYF.

The CDR3 sequence is CASSLRLNSGNTIYF. The CDR3 DNA follows: TGTGCCAGCAGCTTGAGACTAAACTCTGGAAACACCATATATTTT. The V gene is TRBV7-9, the J gene TRBJ1-3, with D uncertain. V gave up 3 bases and J gave up 0 bases, with 9 bases separating them. The germline V gene encodes CDR1 SEHNR and CDR2 FQNEAQ (reference sequence). The CDR3 runs 15 residues.